These T cell receptor beta chains were read from a single sample in a study of CXCR3-negative and CXCR3-positive naive CD8 T cells. No DNA is given; TCRdb re-called the 5' RACE reads and lists each CDR3 protein once. This table holds thousands of distinct CDR3 sequences. Input material: naive CXCR3- CD8+ T cells from blood. Every receptor here comes from a human donor in good health. Some clones in this sample may be carry-over from other donors' samples. CDR3s include the opening cysteine and the closing phenylalanine or tryptophan. A row's size may be missing; if present it is once, few, many or a size class.

J gene: TRBJ1-1; V gene: TRBV11-2; clone size: NA; CDR3 protein: CASSFLEGSTEAFF
J gene: TRBJ2-1; V gene: TRBV4-3; clone size: NA; CDR3 protein: CASSQGLGYNEQFF
J gene: TRBJ1-5; V gene: TRBV6-5; clone size: medium-sized; CDR3 protein: CASSPTGWGPNQPQHF
J gene: TRBJ2-1; V gene: TRBV29-1; clone size: medium-sized; CDR3 protein: CSAAGTSGHPPGNEQFF
J gene: TRBJ1-5; V gene: TRBV12-3/TRBV12-4; clone size: medium-sized; CDR3 protein: CASSLWGRGFDQPQHF
J gene: TRBJ2-5; V gene: TRBV29-1; clone size: medium-sized; CDR3 protein: CSALSGGETQYF
J gene: TRBJ1-2; V gene: TRBV14; clone size: medium-sized; CDR3 protein: CASSRTGQGGGYTF
J gene: TRBJ2-1; V gene: TRBV20-1; clone size: medium-sized; CDR3 protein: CSAEGGMYNEQFF
J gene: TRBJ2-5; V gene: TRBV2; clone size: NA; CDR3 protein: CASRRIQETQYF
J gene: TRBJ2-7; V gene: TRBV30; clone size: NA; CDR3 protein: CAWSVFSFPPSGRAGAYEQYF
J gene: TRBJ2-3; V gene: TRBV29-1; clone size: NA; CDR3 protein: CSVGVGASSDTQYF
J gene: TRBJ2-5; V gene: TRBV29-1; clone size: medium-sized; CDR3 protein: CSAARQGTQETQYF
J gene: TRBJ2-1; V gene: TRBV29-1; clone size: NA; CDR3 protein: CSVAGASNEQFF
J gene: TRBJ2-4; V gene: TRBV29-1; clone size: medium-sized; CDR3 protein: CSVEPSDRLNIQYF
J gene: TRBJ2-1; V gene: TRBV29-1; clone size: medium-sized; CDR3 protein: CSVELGGSYNEQFF
J gene: TRBJ2-7; V gene: TRBV7-9; clone size: NA; CDR3 protein: CASSGDSYEQYF
J gene: TRBJ2-2; V gene: TRBV29-1; clone size: NA; CDR3 protein: CSVRWTLNTGELFF
J gene: TRBJ2-1; V gene: TRBV7-9; clone size: NA; CDR3 protein: CASSSGPMMYNEQFF
J gene: TRBJ2-1; V gene: TRBV20-1; clone size: medium-sized; CDR3 protein: CSSNPVDSSSYNEQFF
J gene: TRBJ2-7; V gene: TRBV27; clone size: medium-sized; CDR3 protein: CASSFQPVAGSSYEQYF
J gene: TRBJ2-3; V gene: TRBV27; clone size: NA; CDR3 protein: CASRTYTDTQYF
J gene: TRBJ2-7; V gene: TRBV20-1; clone size: medium-sized; CDR3 protein: CSARHSGFNEQYF
J gene: TRBJ2-1; V gene: TRBV9; clone size: NA; CDR3 protein: CASSVLPNEQFF